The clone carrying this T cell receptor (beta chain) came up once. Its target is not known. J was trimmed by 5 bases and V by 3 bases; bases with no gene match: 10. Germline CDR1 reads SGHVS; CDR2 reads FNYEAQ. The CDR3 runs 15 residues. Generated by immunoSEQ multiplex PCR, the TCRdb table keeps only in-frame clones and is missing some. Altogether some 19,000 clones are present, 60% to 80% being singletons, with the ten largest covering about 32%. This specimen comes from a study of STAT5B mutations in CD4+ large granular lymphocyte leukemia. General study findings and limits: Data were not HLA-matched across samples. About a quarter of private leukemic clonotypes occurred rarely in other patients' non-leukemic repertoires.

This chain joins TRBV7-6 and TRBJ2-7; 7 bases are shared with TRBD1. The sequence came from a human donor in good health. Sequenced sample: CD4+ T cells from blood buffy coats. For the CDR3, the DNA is TGTGCCAGCAGCTTCGGTAGGGGGCGCCCAGACGAGCAGTACTTC. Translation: CASSFGRGRPDEQYF.